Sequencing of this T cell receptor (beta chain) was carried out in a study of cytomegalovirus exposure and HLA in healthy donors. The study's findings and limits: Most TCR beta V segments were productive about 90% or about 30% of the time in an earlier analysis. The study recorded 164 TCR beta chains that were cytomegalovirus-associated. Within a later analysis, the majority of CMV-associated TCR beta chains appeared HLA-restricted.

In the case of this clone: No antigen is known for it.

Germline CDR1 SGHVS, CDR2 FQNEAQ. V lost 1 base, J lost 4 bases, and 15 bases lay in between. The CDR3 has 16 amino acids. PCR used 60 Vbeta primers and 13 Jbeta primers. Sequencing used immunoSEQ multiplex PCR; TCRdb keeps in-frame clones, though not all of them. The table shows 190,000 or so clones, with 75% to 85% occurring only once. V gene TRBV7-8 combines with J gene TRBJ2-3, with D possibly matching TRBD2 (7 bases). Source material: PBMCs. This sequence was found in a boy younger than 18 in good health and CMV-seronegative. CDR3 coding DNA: TGTGCCAGCAGCTTAGATGGGAGGGGGGTCGCAGATACGCAGTATTTT. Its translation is CASSLDGRGVADTQYF. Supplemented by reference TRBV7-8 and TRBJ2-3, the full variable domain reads GAGVSQSPRYKVAKRGQDVALRCDPISGHVSLFWYQQALGQGPEFLTYFQNEAQLDKSGLPSDRFFAERPEGSVSTLKIQRTQQEDSAVYLCASSLDGRGVADTQYFGPGTRLTVL.